Listed below are T cell receptor beta chains from one sample, sequenced in a study of cytomegalovirus exposure and HLA in healthy donors. The repertoire was sequenced with immunoSEQ multiplex PCR; TCRdb's copy has only in-frame clones and lacks some. The sample includes more than 85,000 clones, roughly three quarters of them seen just once. The material sequenced was PBMCs. These receptors originate from a man aged 35-49 years in good health and CMV-seronegative. Each CDR3 is given without its conserved first and last residue. The order of the fields is D gene, V gene, CDR3 protein. D genes are given only for firm matches.

D: TRBD2; V: TRBV29-1; CDR3: SVVGTTLEQF
D: -; V: TRBV28; CDR3: ASSPQGLAGNQPQH
D: -; V: TRBV5-1; CDR3: ASSSLTSGDGSPLH
D: TRBD1; V: TRBV9; CDR3: ASSKPGQGINYGYT
D: -; V: TRBV11-3; CDR3: ASSRLRGSQETQY
D: TRBD1; V: TRBV14; CDR3: ASSQGTGWPYEQY
D: TRBD2; V: TRBV7-9; CDR3: SSSSRTSGIYNEQF
D: -; V: TRBV19; CDR3: ASSIDRGPTGELF
D: TRBD1; V: TRBV4-2; CDR3: ASSQGDSYGYT
D: -; V: TRBV7-8; CDR3: ASSEIGQRSTDTQY
D: -; V: TRBV5-1; CDR3: ASSLGQNTGELF
D: TRBD2; V: TRBV29-1; CDR3: SVTRTSDYEQY
D: -; V: TRBV7-9; CDR3: ASSSGPQETQY
D: -; V: TRBV6-5; CDR3: ASSYNLNTEAF
D: -; V: TRBV11-1; CDR3: ASSPPREGVTEAF
D: TRBD2; V: TRBV27; CDR3: ASVAGGPPSNEQF
D: -; V: TRBV11-3; CDR3: ASSLEVRVAGELF
D: TRBD2; V: TRBV27; CDR3: ASRRLAEETQY
D: TRBD2; V: TRBV10-1; CDR3: ASSFDSGSHETQY
D: -; V: TRBV13; CDR3: ASSATGRNSYEQY
D: -; V: TRBV9; CDR3: ASSGAGGFGQPQH
D: -; V: TRBV4-1; CDR3: ASSQSQGTQPQH
D: -; V: TRBV4-3; CDR3: ASSQGGENTEAF
D: TRBD1; V: TRBV7-2; CDR3: ASSSDREKGQPQH
D: TRBD2; V: TRBV7-9; CDR3: ASSPSGHETQY
D: TRBD1; V: TRBV7-9; CDR3: SSSPRTGLEQY
D: -; V: TRBV2; CDR3: ASSGEAQQF
D: TRBD2; V: TRBV28; CDR3: ASSRTSTYEQY
D: -; V: TRBV5-1; CDR3: ASSLAGLGNQPQH
D: TRBD2; V: TRBV7-6; CDR3: ASSLARSGSGSQY
D: TRBD2; V: TRBV12-5; CDR3: ASGPRGLASFYNEQF
D: -; V: TRBV6-5; CDR3: ASKVGVSTDTQY
D: -; V: TRBV27; CDR3: ASSLFGRGYEQY
D: -; V: TRBV2; CDR3: ASRRERSGEQY
D: -; V: TRBV7-9; CDR3: ASSLGAGYYEQY
D: -; V: TRBV28; CDR3: ASTRGRNTGELF
D: TRBD1; V: TRBV7-9; CDR3: SSSLSQGALD
D: -; V: TRBV4-2; CDR3: ASSQEGTTGTQY
D: TRBD2; V: TRBV11-2; CDR3: ASGGWGRVEQY
D: -; V: TRBV6-5; CDR3: ASSYHRVRVETQY
D: -; V: TRBV15; CDR3: ATSRDYPPIWGPTYEQY
D: -; V: TRBV4-3; CDR3: ASSQDPTPYEQY
D: -; V: TRBV6-5; CDR3: ASRPDRSSYEQY
D: TRBD2; V: TRBV7-2; CDR3: ASSFHRTSGVLNEQF
D: -; V: TRBV18; CDR3: ASSPWRVDEQY
D: -; V: TRBV4-1; CDR3: ASSQERGGNTIY
D: TRBD1; V: TRBV2; CDR3: ASRGVQGGFEAF
D: -; V: TRBV4-1; CDR3: ASSQDSYEQY
D: -; V: TRBV5-1; CDR3: ASSLGWGVNSPLH
D: TRBD1; V: TRBV27; CDR3: ASSPRDRIYEQY
D: -; V: TRBV7-2; CDR3: ASSLVGGNSNQPQH